Shown below are 21 T cell receptor beta chains from a single sample sequenced in a study of T-cell memory formation after mild COVID-19. TCRdb ran MiXCR on the 5' RACE reads and lists one entry per CDR3 protein. The data show around 300,000 distinct CDR3 sequences, 19% seen once. Sequences were obtained from PBMCs or a T cell subset sorted from them (not recorded which). These receptors were collected from a man aged 18 to 29 who had mild COVID-19 (a few samples of this study predate the infection). Cell type and time point are not known.

Only a few counts were recorded for this clonotype. This rearrangement joins TRBV4-2 to TRBJ2-7, with D maybe TRBD2 (6 bases). CDR1 and CDR2 from the germline V gene are LGHNA and YNFKEQ. The CDR3 has 13 residues. V was cut by 1 base and J by 6 bases, with 10 bases left in between. For the CDR3, the DNA is TGTGCCAGCAGCCAAGGGGGGGAAAGCGAGCAGTACGTC. It codes for CASSQGGESEQYV.

Only a few counts were recorded for this clonotype. The chain has TRBV4-3 and TRBJ2-3; no clear D. Germline V gene sequence: CDR1 LGHNA, CDR2 YSLEER. The V gene lost 0 bases and the J gene lost 8 bases, with 6 bases spanning the gap. The CDR3 spans 12 residues. The CDR3 DNA is TGCGCCAGCAGCCAAGACCCGGGTACGCAGTATTTT. It is translated as CASSQDPGTQYF.

Ten or more counts support this clonotype. This chain joins TRBV5-6 and TRBJ2-5, with 8 positions matching TRBD1. J was trimmed by 5 bases and V by 4 bases; bases with no gene match: 7. Germline V lookup: CDR1 SGHDT, CDR2 YYEEEE. CDR3 size: 14 residues. The CDR3 loop reads CASSTPGTGETQYF. The CDR3 nucleotides read TGTGCCAGCAGCACACCCGGGACAGGCGAGACCCAGTACTTC.

The chain combines TRBV6-2 or TRBV6-3 with TRBJ2-2; tentatively, D is TRBD2 (6 bases). The CDR3 has 15 amino acids. The V gene lost 6 bases and the J gene lost 4 bases, with 15 bases spanning the gap. Germline V gene data show CDR1 as MNHEY and CDR2 as SVGEGT. This chain's CDR3 is CASRPPGLSTGELFF. CDR3 DNA: TGTGCCAGCAGACCCCCGGGACTTTCCACCGGGGAGCTGTTTTTT.

This chain uses TRBV5-1 with TRBJ2-5, with TRBD2 matching 8 bases. CDR3 length: 15 residues. CDR1 is SGHRS and CDR2 is YFSETQ in the germline V gene. The J segment lost 4 bases and the V segment lost 2 bases, leaving 7 bases of the junction unmatched. The CDR3 loop is CASSFRGGPGETQYF. The CDR3 bases are TGCGCCAGCAGCTTCCGGGGGGGGCCCGGAGAGACCCAGTACTTC.

The J gene is TRBJ1-1, the V gene TRBV11-2; no definite D call. There are 12 residues in the CDR3. The V end was cut by 2 bases, the J end by 7 bases, with 8 bases between. Germline CDR1 reads SGHAT; CDR2 reads FQNNGV. The CDR3 loop reads CASSLLGREAFF. CDR3 DNA: TGTGCCAGCAGCTTATTAGGGCGTGAAGCTTTCTTT.

The chain uses TRBV3-1 and TRBJ2-3; D is uncertain. Germline V gene lookup returns CDR1 LGHDT and CDR2 YNNKEL (reference sequence). This CDR3 contains 15 residues. V lost 3 bases and J lost 1, with 11 bases in between. The CDR3 sequence: CASSQGPIRTDTQYF. CDR3 coding DNA: TGTGCCAGCAGCCAGGGTCCTATCCGCACAGATACGCAGTATTTT.

This clonotype was counted many times. The chain links TRBV4-1 to TRBJ2-7, with TRBD2 matching 8 bases. CDR3 size: 13 residues. The trim removed 4 bases at V and 3 bases at J, leaving 2 bases unmatched. Germline V gives CDR1 MGHRA, CDR2 YSYEKL. This CDR3 is CASSLGTSYEQYF. The DNA of the CDR3 is TGCGCCAGCAGCCTTGGGACTAGCTACGAGCAGTACTTC.

This rearrangement joins TRBV11-2 to TRBJ1-1, with a tentative D call TRBD1 (6 bases). Deletions cut 5 bases from V and 5 bases from J, with 15 bases between. Per the germline V gene, CDR1 is SGHAT and CDR2 is FQNNGV. The CDR3 sequence is 14 residues long. In DNA, the CDR3 is TGTGCCAGCAGCCGAGATACAGGGCTGACTGAAGCTTTCTTT. Its translation is CASSRDTGLTEAFF.

This clonotype has ten or more counts. The chain carries TRBV28 and TRBJ2-7, with D maybe TRBD2 (6 bases). CDR3 length: 16 residues. Germline V gives CDR1 MDHEN, CDR2 SYDVKM. Trimming removed 6 bases at V and 4 bases at J, with 22 bases between. This CDR3 is CASRPSGTSLTYEQYV. The CDR3 bases are TGTGCCAGCAGACCTTCCGGGACTTCCCTTACGTACGAGCAGTACGTC.

CDR3 protein: CASTKNPNTEAFF. The CDR3 DNA reads TGTGCCAGCACCAAGAATCCGAACACTGAAGCTTTCTTT. V is TRBV7-2 and J is TRBJ1-1; D call uncertain. Germline V lookup: CDR1 SGHTA, CDR2 FQGNSA. CDR3 length: 13 amino acids. The V gene lost 7 bases and the J gene lost 1 base, with 10 bases spanning the gap.

The chain's CDR3 is CASSSLTGSGEQYV. CDR3 sequence (DNA): TGTGCCAGCAGCTCCTTGACAGGGTCAGGGGAGCAGTACGTC. V gene TRBV7-9 combines with J gene TRBJ2-7; 7 bases map to TRBD1. Losses at the gene ends were 4 bases for V and 7 bases for J; bases not matched to a gene: 10. This CDR3 region has 14 residues. CDR1 is SEHNR and CDR2 is FQNEAQ in the germline V gene (reference sequence).

The V call is TRBV6-2 or TRBV6-3, the J call TRBJ1-5, with unresolved D. This CDR3 spans 15 amino acids. V lost 0 bases and J 2 bases, leaving 8 bases between the germline ends. In germline, CDR1 is MNHEY, CDR2 SVGEGT. CDR3 nucleotides: TGTGCCAGCAGTTACTCGAGCAGAGGCAATCAGCCCCAGCATTTT. Translated: CASSYSSRGNQPQHF.

This rearrangement joins TRBV9 to TRBJ2-2, with 8 bases that match TRBD1. Trimming cost V 4 bases and J 0 bases; bases outside gene matches: 8. This CDR3 has 17 residues. Germline V gene lookup returns CDR1 SGDLS and CDR2 YYNGEE. CDR3 coding DNA: TGTGCCAGCAGCTCCCAATGGACAGGGTCGAACACCGGGGAGCTGTTTTTT. Protein sequence: CASSSQWTGSNTGELFF.

This clonotype has at least ten counts. This chain connects TRBV7-3 to TRBJ2-1, with TRBD2 matching over 8 bases. The CDR3 consists of 16 residues. The ends lost 2 bases at V and 3 bases at J; junction bases unmatched: 6. Germline V lookup: CDR1 SGHTA, CDR2 FQGTGA. The CDR3 bases are TGTGCCAGCAGCTTACGAGCGGGGGACCTCTACAATGAGCAGTTCTTC. This gives the protein CASSLRAGDLYNEQFF.

V gene TRBV5-6 combines with J gene TRBJ2-5; maybe TRBD2 (6 bases). The V end lost 4 bases, the J end lost 1 base, and 14 bases lay between the germline ends. Looked up from germline, CDR1 is SGHDT and CDR2 is YYEEEE. The CDR3 length is 15 residues. CDR3 loop: CASSLPVSGQETQYF. DNA of the CDR3: TGTGCCAGCAGCCTCCCCGTTAGCGGCCAAGAGACCCAGTACTTC. Full variable domain (outside the CDR3, taken from reference TRBV5-6 and TRBJ2-5): DAGVTQSPTHLIKTRGQQVTLRCSPKSGHDTVSWYQQALGQGPQFIFQYYEEEERQRGNFPDRFSGHQFPNYSSELNVNALLLGDSALYLCASSLPVSGQETQYFGPGTRLLVL.

This clonotype was detected only a few times. The genes are TRBV29-1 and TRBJ2-4; 11 bases match TRBD1. Germline-derived CDR1 and CDR2 are SQVTM and ANQGSEA. V was clipped by 6 bases and J by 4 bases; unmatched bases: 11. There are 16 residues in the CDR3. For the CDR3, the DNA is TGCAGCGTCTACCCGGGACAGGGGGTTCTGAAAAACATTCAGTACTTC. Protein sequence: CSVYPGQGVLKNIQYF.

This sequence joins TRBV12-3 or TRBV12-4 and TRBJ2-1; 11 positions agree with TRBD2. V lost 8 bases to trimming and J lost 12 bases; unmatched junction nucleotides: 12. The CDR3 contains 14 residues. Here the CDR3 DNA reads TGTGCCAGCTCGACTAGCGGGGAGAGCGTGGGGCAGTTCTTC. Translated, it gives CASSTSGESVGQFF.

The chain joins TRBV11-2 to TRBJ1-4, with a possible D match to TRBD1 (6 bases). Between the trimmed V and J ends, which lost 5 bases and 7 bases, there was a span of 14 bases. The CDR3 spans 14 residues. Germline CDR1 reads SGHAT; CDR2 reads FQNNGV. The CDR3 loop reads CASSRRGGSEKLFF. The CDR3 DNA follows: TGTGCCAGCAGCCGACGAGGGGGGAGTGAAAAACTGTTTTTT.

This clonotype has only a few counts. V usage is TRBV20-1 and J usage is TRBJ2-5, with D hard to call. V lost 0 bases and J 5 bases, leaving 16 bases between the germline ends. Germline lookup yields CDR1 DFQATT and CDR2 SNEGSKA (reference sequence). The CDR3 covers 15 residues. The CDR3 bases are TGCAGTGCTAGAGATCTAGGATGGAGTGTGGAGACCCAGTACTTC. It codes for CSARDLGWSVETQYF.

This clonotype was observed a few times. CDR3 loop: CAGGVDRNEQFF. The CDR3 coding sequence is TGTGCCGGGGGGGTTGACCGCAATGAGCAGTTCTTC. The V gene is TRBV7-2, the J gene TRBJ2-1; 7 positions agree with TRBD2. Looked up from germline, CDR1 is SGHTA and CDR2 is FQGNSA. This CDR3 has 12 amino acids. Trimming took 11 bases from V and 6 from J; bases not matched to a gene: 7.